This T cell receptor beta chain was identified during a study of spatial heterogeneity in lung cancer. Whole-study context: The count of detected beta-chain sequences consistently exceeded that of alpha-chain sequences. Findings and limits, study-wide: Tumors with more nonsynonymous mutations had more expanded intratumoral alpha and beta TCRs.

As to time point: sample taken at primary tumor resection. Tumor, nontumor lung or frozen PBMC supplied whole RNA that was sequenced unsorted. V was trimmed by 3 bases and J by 3 bases, leaving 18 bases between them. The V gene's germline CDR1 is DFQATT and CDR2 SNEGSKA (reference sequence). The CDR3 totals 15 residues. The library protocol tagged each TCR cDNA with a unique molecular identifier. From the 5' RACE reads, TCRdb called clonotypes with MiXCR, one entry per CDR3 protein. This sample has around 5,000 distinct CDR3 sequences, with less than 9% found just once. This clonotype was seen many times. No antigen is known for it.

The rearrangement uses TRBV20-1 and TRBJ2-7, with D possibly TRBD2 on 5 matching bases. The receptor's source is a male donor with early-stage non-small cell lung cancer. Sequenced material: lung tumor tissue, taken at surgery. The CDR3 spells CSASSRELKGYEQYF. The CDR3, as DNA: TGCAGTGCTAGTTCAAGGGAGCTCAAGGGCTACGAGCAGTACTTC.